The 23 T cell receptor beta chains in this list originate from one sample, sequenced in a study of molecular identifiers for immune sequencing clone quantification. TCRdb reanalysed the PCR reads using MiXCR and keeps one entry per CDR3 protein. This repertoire shows roughly 320,000 distinct CDR3 sequences, about a fifth found once; its top ten account for about 0.81%. Sequenced input: naive CD8+ T cells from blood, with Jurkat cell RNA spiked in. As to subset: FACS-sorted CD8+CD4-CCR7+CD45RA+ naive T cells. Receptors originate from a human donor in good health. Some libraries in this study had Jurkat cell RNA spiked in.

This clonotype was observed many times. CDR3 loop: CASSFGLYSYEQYF. The CDR3 coding sequence is TGTGCCAGCAGTTTCGGACTGTACTCCTACGAGCAGTACTTC. The chain couples TRBV28 to TRBJ2-7; tentative D call: TRBD2 (5 bases). V shed 3 bases and J shed 0 bases, with 9 bases lying between them. This CDR3 contains 14 residues. Germline CDR1 MDHEN, CDR2 SYDVKM. The full variable domain, rest sourced from reference TRBV28 and TRBJ2-7, is DVKVTQSSRYLVKRTGEKVFLECVQDMDHENMFWYRQDPGLGLRLIYFSYDVKMKEKGDIPEGYSVSREKKERFSLILESASTNQTSMYLCASSFGLYSYEQYFGPGTRLTVT.

This clonotype was observed at least ten times. The V gene is TRBV5-4, the J gene TRBJ2-3; 8 bases are shared with TRBD2. V was pared by 1 base and J by 2 bases, with 12 bases of the junction left unmatched. The CDR3 totals 18 residues. Germline values: CDR1 SGHNT, CDR2 YYREEE (reference sequence). Written as DNA, the CDR3 is TGTGCCAGCAGCTTGCCGAATACATCTAGCGGGTTCACAGATACGCAGTATTTT. Amino acids: CASSLPNTSSGFTDTQYF.

The sample holds many counts of this clonotype. The V call is TRBV20-1, the J call TRBJ2-1; 8 nucleotides agree with TRBD2. The germline CDR1 and CDR2 sequences are DFQATT and SNEGSKA (reference sequence). The length of the CDR3 is 15 residues. Trimming took 1 base from V and 4 from J; bases not matched to a gene: 6. The CDR3: CSARAAGGIYNEQFF. The CDR3 DNA reads as TGCAGTGCTAGAGCGGCGGGGGGAATTTACAATGAGCAGTTCTTC.

A few counts support this clonotype. The chain uses TRBV3-1 and TRBJ1-1; D ambiguous. There are 16 residues in the CDR3. Germline V gene sequence: CDR1 LGHDT, CDR2 YNNKEL (reference sequence). The ends were cut back, 1 base at V and 0 bases at J, with 12 bases in the middle. This CDR3 reads CASSQVMTPMNTEAFF. CDR3 coding DNA: TGTGCCAGCAGCCAAGTTATGACACCCATGAACACTGAAGCTTTCTTT.

This clonotype was seen ten or more times. The CDR3 DNA reads as TGTGCCAGTAGTATGGAACTAGCGGGCTCAGATACGCAGTATTTT. Translated, it gives CASSMELAGSDTQYF. The J gene is TRBJ2-3, the V gene TRBV19; 9 bases match TRBD2. The germline V gene encodes CDR1 LNHDA and CDR2 SQIVND (reference sequence). The CDR3 length is 15 residues. V dropped 3 bases and J dropped 4; count of bases not matched to a gene: 5.

In this sample, this clonotype turned up many times. The chain uses TRBV3-1 and TRBJ1-1; maybe TRBD1 (5 bases). The V gene lost 0 bases and the J gene lost 0 bases, with 8 bases spanning the gap. The CDR3 is made up of 15 amino acids. The germline CDR1 and CDR2 sequences are LGHDT and YNNKEL (reference sequence). The CDR3 DNA sequence: TGTGCCAGCAGCCAAGACCAGGGCTTGAACACTGAAGCTTTCTTT. It encodes CASSQDQGLNTEAFF. Full variable domain (missing parts from reference TRBV3-1 and TRBJ1-1): DTAVSQTPKYLVTQMGNDKSIKCEQNLGHDTMYWYKQDSKKFLKIMFSYNNKELIINETVPNRFSPKSPDKAHLNLHINSLELGDSAVYFCASSQDQGLNTEAFFGQGTRLTVV.

Many counts were recorded for this clonotype. J is TRBJ2-1 and V is TRBV11-2; D might be TRBD1 or TRBD2, each matching 5 bases. The germline gives CDR1 SGHAT, CDR2 FQNNGV. Trimming pared 2 bases from V and 7 bases from J, leaving 15 bases between. The CDR3 sequence is 15 residues long. The CDR3 DNA follows: TGTGCCAGCAGCTTAACTAGGGACCCGAGGAATGAGCAGTTCTTC. This sequence encodes CASSLTRDPRNEQFF.

With respect to this clonotype: One end of the junction varies from germline; a read error may be responsible. The chain joins TRBV4-3 to TRBJ2-1; 8 positions match TRBD2. Germline V lookup: CDR1 LGHNA, CDR2 YSLEER. The CDR3 sequence is 17 residues long. CDR3 in DNA: TGCGCCAGCAGCCAAGATATGTCACTAGCGGATTACAATGTGCAGTTCTTC. Its protein product is CASSQDMSLADYNVQFF.

This clonotype was detected a few times. The chain is built from TRBV20-1 and TRBJ1-6; 9 bases map to TRBD1. The CDR3 extends over 14 amino acids. CDR1 is DFQATT, CDR2 SNEGSKA, per germline (reference sequence). V shed 5 bases and J 9 bases; nucleotides not matched to a gene: 8. Here the CDR3 DNA reads TGCAGTGCTCCCGCCGGGACAGGGATTTCACCCCTCCACTTT. Protein: CSAPAGTGISPLHF.

This chain uses TRBV4-1 with TRBJ1-6; D is possibly TRBD1 (6 bases). Germline CDR1 reads MGHRA; CDR2 reads YSYEKL. The CDR3 sequence is 14 residues long. Trimming removed 1 base from V and 8 bases from J, with 9 bases in between. In DNA, the CDR3 is TGCGCCAGCAGCCAAGCTGGGGGGCATTCACCCCTCCACTTT. It translates to CASSQAGGHSPLHF.

The J gene is TRBJ2-1, the V gene TRBV7-6; 10 nucleotides line up with TRBD2. Trimming cost V 6 bases and J 8 bases; bases outside gene matches: 10. This CDR3 region has 15 residues. From germline, CDR1 is SGHVS and CDR2 FNYEAQ. The CDR3 region is CASSFSGGTDDEQFF. In DNA form, the CDR3 reads TGTGCCAGCAGTTTTAGCGGGGGGACCGATGATGAGCAGTTCTTC.

This clonotype has only a few counts. The V and J genes are TRBV9 and TRBJ2-3, with 7 positions matching TRBD2. The CDR3 runs 16 residues. Trimming took 3 bases from V and 2 from J; bases not matched to a gene: 9. The germline CDR1 and CDR2 sequences are SGDLS and YYNGEE. CDR3 loop: CASSAYPRDYTDTQYF. Here the CDR3 DNA reads TGTGCCAGCAGCGCCTACCCCCGGGACTACACAGATACGCAGTATTTT.

The V and J genes are TRBV27 and TRBJ1-5; no definite D call. CDR1 and CDR2 from the germline V gene are MNHEY and SMNVEV (reference sequence). There are 15 residues in the CDR3. V shed 5 bases and J shed 0 bases, with 11 bases lying between them. The CDR3: CASSPTRYSNQPQHF. The CDR3 DNA reads TGTGCCAGCAGTCCAACACGGTATAGCAATCAGCCCCAGCATTTT.

The chain is built from TRBV12-3 or TRBV12-4 and TRBJ2-3; D is possibly TRBD1 or TRBD2 (5 bases each). The V and J ends lost 5 bases and 4 bases respectively, with 19 bases between them. This CDR3 comprises 16 residues. CDR3 residues: CASSGAKIGNPDTQYF. DNA for the CDR3: TGTGCCAGCAGTGGGGCCAAGATCGGGAACCCAGATACGCAGTATTTT.

This clonotype was counted many times. The rearrangement joins TRBV4-1 to TRBJ1-6; D is ambiguous. The length of the CDR3 is 16 residues. In germline, CDR1 is MGHRA, CDR2 YSYEKL. Trimming removed 0 bases from V and 2 bases from J, with 8 bases in between. The CDR3, as DNA: TGCGCCAGCAGCCAAGAGGGCGCAGCCTATAATTCACCCCTCCACTTT. Its translation: CASSQEGAAYNSPLHF.

Note on this clonotype: One base away lies a much larger clone, so this may be a sequencing read error. V usage is TRBV14 and J usage is TRBJ2-5; D remains ambiguous. The V and J ends lost 3 bases and 8 bases respectively, with 13 bases between them. Germline V gene sequence: CDR1 SGHDN, CDR2 FVKESK. This CDR3 is built from 13 residues. The CDR3 nucleotides read TGTGCCAGCAGCCACGAACGAAGTCATACCCAGTACTTC. Amino acids: CASSHERSHTQYF.

This clonotype occurred a few times. This chain connects TRBV7-9 to TRBJ2-2; D might be TRBD1 (5 bases). CDR3 size: 14 residues. Germline CDR1 and CDR2: SEHNR and FQNEAQ (reference sequence). The V end was cut by 3 bases, the J end by 6 bases, with 11 bases between. In DNA form, the CDR3 reads TGTGCCAGCAGCTTCAGGGAATTGGCCGGGGAGCTGTTTTTT. This sequence encodes CASSFRELAGELFF.

Ten or more counts support this clonotype. V usage is TRBV20-1 and J usage is TRBJ1-5, with D hard to call. CDR1 DFQATT and CDR2 SNEGSKA come from the germline V gene (reference sequence). Trimming took 0 bases from V and 4 from J, leaving 7 bases between them. The CDR3 covers 13 residues. The CDR3 DNA reads as TGCAGTGCTAGAGATCTTAGAAATCAGCCCCAGCATTTT. Its protein is CSARDLRNQPQHF.

This clonotype was observed many times. V gene TRBV5-8 combines with J gene TRBJ2-3; no definite D call. V lost 4 bases and J 6 bases, leaving 9 bases between the germline ends. The CDR3 loop spans 12 amino acids. In germline, CDR1 is SGHTS, CDR2 YDEGEE. The CDR3 region is CASSLTVDTQYF. As DNA, the CDR3 is TGTGCCAGCAGCCTGACTGTGGATACGCAGTATTTT.

This clonotype has a count of ten or more. The V and J genes are TRBV5-1 and TRBJ1-1; D is unresolved. Trimming took off 1 base at V and 4 bases at J, with 11 bases between the two ends. Germline assignment: CDR1 SGHRS and CDR2 YFSETQ. The CDR3 contains 14 residues. Here the CDR3 DNA reads TGCGCCAGCAGCTTGTTCGGCGAGGGCACTGAAGCTTTCTTT. As protein: CASSLFGEGTEAFF. Looking up the rest from reference TRBV5-1 and TRBJ1-1 gives the full variable domain: KAGVTQTPRYLIKTRGQQVTLSCSPISGHRSVSWYQQTPGQGLQFLFEYFSETQRNKGNFPGRFSGRQFSNSRSEMNVSTLELGDSALYLCASSLFGEGTEAFFGQGTRLTVV.

This clonotype was seen at least ten times. The V and J genes are TRBV12-3 or TRBV12-4 and TRBJ2-3, with D unclear. Trimming took off 4 bases at V and 0 bases at J, with 11 bases between the two ends. The CDR3 is 15 amino acids. The CDR3 sequence: CASSSSVYSTDTQYF. CDR3 DNA sequence: TGTGCCAGCAGTTCCTCCGTTTACAGCACAGATACGCAGTATTTT.

This clonotype has a count of ten or more. This rearrangement joins TRBV29-1 to TRBJ2-7, with D possibly called TRBD1 or TRBD2 (6 bases each). V was cut by 4 bases and J by 3 bases, with 13 bases left in between. CDR1 is SQVTM and CDR2 is ANQGSEA in the germline V gene. This CDR3 is 13 amino acids long. This CDR3 reads CSVVRGQDYEQYF. Written as DNA, the CDR3 is TGCAGCGTTGTTCGGGGGCAGGACTACGAGCAGTACTTC.

Ten or more counts support this clonotype. V usage is TRBV5-4 and J usage is TRBJ1-1, with 7 positions matching TRBD1. Germline-derived CDR1 and CDR2 are SGHNT and YYREEE (reference sequence). The trim removed 4 bases at V and 0 bases at J, leaving 9 bases unmatched. The CDR3 has 16 residues. CDR3 residues: CASSPPGQLLNTEAFF. The CDR3 DNA is TGTGCCAGCAGCCCCCCGGGACAGCTTTTGAACACTGAAGCTTTCTTT.